This record covers a single T cell receptor (beta chain). Germline V lookup: CDR1 SGHRS, CDR2 YFSETQ. Deletions cut 4 bases from V and 6 bases from J, with 16 bases between. There are 14 residues in the CDR3. This sample is drawn from a study of T cell responses to AZD1222 COVID-19 vaccine. Clones were read by immunoSEQ multiplex PCR, and TCRdb kept only the in-frame ones, dropping some. The sample holds roughly 150,000 clones, around 93% seen once. This clonotype was sampled from an adult in good health. The specimen comprised peripheral blood, sampled on day 0 of AZD1222 vaccination. The rearrangement links TRBV5-1 to TRBJ1-2; D perhaps matches TRBD1 (5 bases). The CDR3 here is CASSPRGGNHGYTF. DNA of the CDR3: TGCGCCAGCAGCCCTAGGGGTGGCAACCATGGCTACACCTTC.